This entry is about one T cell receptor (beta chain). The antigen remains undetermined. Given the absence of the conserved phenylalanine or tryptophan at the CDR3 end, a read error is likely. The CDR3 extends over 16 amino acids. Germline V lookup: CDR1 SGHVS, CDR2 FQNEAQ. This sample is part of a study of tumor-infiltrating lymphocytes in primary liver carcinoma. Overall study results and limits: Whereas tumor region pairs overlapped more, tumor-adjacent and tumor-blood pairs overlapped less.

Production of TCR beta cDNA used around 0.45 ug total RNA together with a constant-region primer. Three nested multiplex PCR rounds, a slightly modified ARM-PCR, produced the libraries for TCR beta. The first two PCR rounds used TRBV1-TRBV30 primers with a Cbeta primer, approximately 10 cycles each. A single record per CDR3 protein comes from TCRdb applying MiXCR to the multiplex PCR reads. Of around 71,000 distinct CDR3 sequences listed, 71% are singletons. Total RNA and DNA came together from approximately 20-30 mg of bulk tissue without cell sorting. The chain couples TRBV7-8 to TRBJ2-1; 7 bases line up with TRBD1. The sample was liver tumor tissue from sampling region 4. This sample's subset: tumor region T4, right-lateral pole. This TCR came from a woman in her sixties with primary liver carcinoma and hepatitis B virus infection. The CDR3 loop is CANSLGDRVTIYEQFL. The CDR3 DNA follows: TGTGCCAACAGCTTAGGGGACAGAGTTACGATATATGAGCAGTTCTTA.